These 11 T cell receptor beta chains were sequenced from one sample in a study of cytomegalovirus exposure and HLA in healthy donors. TCRdb keeps only in-frame clones here, not all; method: immunoSEQ multiplex PCR. This table holds around 260,000 clones, 90% found once. Sequenced material: PBMCs. These receptors all come from a woman under 40 in good health and CMV-seronegative.

The chain carries TRBV10-3 and TRBJ2-3; D is possibly TRBD1 (5 bases). V was shortened by 1 base and J by 3 bases, with 11 bases between the two germline ends. CDR1 is ENHRY and CDR2 is SYGVKD in the germline V gene. CDR3 length: 15 residues. For the CDR3, the DNA is TGTGCCATCAGTGAGTACCAGGGAATAACAGATACGCAGTATTTT. Translated, it gives CAISEYQGITDTQYF.

The chain is built from TRBV28 and TRBJ2-5; 9 bases are a match to TRBD2. Germline-derived CDR1 and CDR2 are MDHEN and SYDVKM. The CDR3 totals 16 residues. With 4 bases clipped from V and 4 bases from J, the junction kept 10 bases outside the gene matches. The CDR3 sequence: CASSSNRVLAGETQYF. CDR3 DNA: TGTGCCAGCAGTTCCAACAGGGTACTAGCGGGAGAGACCCAGTACTTC.

The chain employs TRBV2 and TRBJ1-2, with 9 bases matching TRBD1. CDR1 SNHLY and CDR2 FYNNEI come from the germline V gene. Germline trimming cut 7 bases from V and 4 bases from J; bases unmatched to any gene: 13. CDR3 size: 16 residues. CDR3 in amino acids: CASKREQGAWGYGYTF. The CDR3 nucleotides read TGTGCCAGCAAAAGGGAACAGGGGGCTTGGGGCTATGGCTACACCTTC.

The chain combines TRBV30 with TRBJ2-7; 8 nucleotides agree with TRBD1. The CDR3 contains 14 residues. Per germline, CDR1 GTSNPN and CDR2 SVGIG (reference sequence). With 0 bases clipped from V and 2 bases from J, the junction kept 3 bases outside the gene matches. The CDR3 DNA follows: TGTGCCTGGAGTGTACTGGGACAGGCCTACGAGCAGTACTTC. Its protein product is CAWSVLGQAYEQYF.

The chain uses TRBV5-1 and TRBJ2-3; 16 positions match TRBD2. Germline lookup yields CDR1 SGHRS and CDR2 YFSETQ. Trimming at V came to 7 bases and at J to 4 bases, leaving 12 bases not matched to a gene. CDR3 length: 18 amino acids. The CDR3: CASGSGTSGRARPDTQYF. The DNA of the CDR3 is TGCGCCAGCGGGTCCGGGACTAGCGGGAGGGCCCGCCCAGATACGCAGTATTTT.

The V and J genes are TRBV6-1 and TRBJ2-7, with a tentative D call TRBD1 (5 bases). Germline CDR1 MNHNS, CDR2 SASEGT. V was shortened by 1 base and J by 3 bases, with 25 bases between the two germline ends. The CDR3 covers 19 residues. This CDR3 is CASSEGQGAPIGPLYEQYF. The CDR3 nucleotides are TGTGCCAGCAGTGAAGGACAAGGGGCCCCTATCGGCCCTCTCTACGAGCAGTACTTC.

The rearrangement joins TRBV30 to TRBJ1-5; weak D call: TRBD1 (6 bases). Germline V gene data show CDR1 as GTSNPN and CDR2 as SVGIG (reference sequence). This CDR3 contains 13 residues. V was shortened by 2 bases and J by 9 bases, with 14 bases between the two germline ends. The CDR3 DNA reads as TGTGCCTGGAGTTCACAGGGAGCTGGGCCCCAGCATTTT. This codes for CAWSSQGAGPQHF.

About this clone: The junction differs from germline at one of its ends, possibly a read error. V gene TRBV29-1 combines with J gene TRBJ1-2, with 9 bases that match TRBD1. Germline CDR1 reads SQVTM; CDR2 reads ANQGSEA. The CDR3 loop spans 13 amino acids. The DNA of the CDR3 is TGCAGCGTGGAAGGACAGGGGATCTATGGCTACACCTTC. Protein sequence: CSVEGQGIYGYTF.

The rearrangement links TRBV14 to TRBJ2-5; the match to TRBD2 covers 7 bases. V was pared by 5 bases and J by 0 bases, with 6 bases of the junction left unmatched. The CDR3 covers 15 residues. Per germline, CDR1 SGHDN and CDR2 FVKESK. DNA for the CDR3: TGTGCCAGCAGCTCGACGCGGGGGTACCAAGAGACCCAGTACTTC. Translated, it gives CASSSTRGYQETQYF.

This clone has more than one count but fewer than ten. Other DNA sequences in the same sample also yield this CDR3. This chain connects TRBV19 to TRBJ2-7, with D tentatively TRBD2 (5 bases). CDR3 size: 11 residues. Trimming took 4 bases from V and 4 from J, leaving 5 bases between them. Germline V lookup: CDR1 LNHDA, CDR2 SQIVND (reference sequence). CDR3 residues: CASSTGYEQYF. The CDR3 DNA reads as TGTGCCAGTAGTACGGGGTACGAGCAGTACTTC. Together with reference TRBV19 and TRBJ2-7, the CDR3 gives the full variable domain: DGGITQSPKYLFRKEGQNVTLSCEQNLNHDAMYWYRQDPGQGLRLIYYSQIVNDFQKGDIAEGYSVSREKKESFPLTVTSAQKNPTAFYLCASSTGYEQYFGPGTRLTVT.

The chain is built from TRBV29-1 and TRBJ2-1; TRBD2 matches at 13 bases. Trimming took 5 bases from V and 5 from J; bases not matched to a gene: 6. In germline, CDR1 is SQVTM, CDR2 ANQGSEA. The CDR3 length is 15 residues. CDR3 loop: CSVSAGLAGDNEQFF. The CDR3 DNA reads TGCAGCGTTTCGGCCGGACTAGCGGGAGACAATGAGCAGTTCTTC.